This passage covers 3 T cell receptor beta chains from one sample sequenced in a study of shared T cell receptors in the human thymus. Generated by immunoSEQ multiplex PCR, the TCRdb table keeps only in-frame clones and is missing some. Among hundreds of thousands of clones listed, approximately 80% were seen once. These data were also filed under a second study, of human thymus T cells.

Material: thymocytes. The receptors originated from a boy less than two years old with a congenital heart defect.

The table lists this clone with a few counts. This chain links TRBV7-2 with TRBJ2-5; TRBD2 matches at 10 bases. J was trimmed by 5 bases and V by 1 base; bases with no gene match: 7. Germline V gene sequence: CDR1 SGHTA, CDR2 FQGNSA. CDR3 length: 16 residues. The CDR3, as DNA: TGTGCCAGCAGCTTAGTAGCGGGAGGAGGGAGGGAGACCCAGTACTTC. Its protein product is CASSLVAGGGRETQYF.

This sequence joins TRBV19 and TRBJ2-1; TRBD1 matches 7 bases. This CDR3 contains 16 residues. Germline-derived CDR1 and CDR2 are LNHDA and SQIVND (reference sequence). The V gene end was trimmed by 3 bases and the J gene end by 6 bases; junction bases not matched to a gene: 11. The CDR3 reads CASSMRTGRRLNEQFF. The CDR3 DNA reads TGTGCCAGTAGTATGAGGACAGGCCGGAGACTCAATGAGCAGTTCTTC. Looking up the rest from reference TRBV19 and TRBJ2-1 gives the full variable domain: DGGITQSPKYLFRKEGQNVTLSCEQNLNHDAMYWYRQDPGQGLRLIYYSQIVNDFQKGDIAEGYSVSREKKESFPLTVTSAQKNPTAFYLCASSMRTGRRLNEQFFGPGTRLTVL.

This sequence joins TRBV27 and TRBJ2-7, with 11 bases lining up with TRBD2. Trimming removed 4 bases from V and 6 bases from J; junction bases left unmatched: 17. The CDR3 contains 18 residues. CDR1 is MNHEY and CDR2 is SMNVEV in the germline V gene (reference sequence). CDR3 residues: CASSYGRTSGSGRAEQYF. The CDR3 region has the DNA TGTGCCAGCAGTTACGGGAGGACTAGCGGGTCGGGTCGGGCCGAGCAGTACTTC.